This TCR beta chain stems from a study of beta chain features in type 1 diabetes. The study, taken as a whole, reports: The influence of HLA type on TCRB rearrangement stayed undetermined. Healthy donors had naive, central memory and Treg TCRB repertoires that appeared less similar than those seen among patients. Type 1 diabetes patients had fewer VDJ junction insertions and more deletions.

Remarks on this clone: What it binds is not known.

The CDR3 spans 13 residues. V was cut by 5 bases and J by 3 bases, with 12 bases left in between. Germline V gives CDR1 SQVTM, CDR2 ANQGSEA. The isolated RNA, all of it, was reverse transcribed, so expressed TCRB transcripts were what got sequenced. Sequencing was performed with immunoSEQ multiplex PCR; in TCRdb, only in-frame clones are kept and a portion is missing. The sample includes 860,000 or so clones, roughly a sixth of them seen just once. The chain carries TRBV29-1 and TRBJ2-3; TRBD2 might be the D (5 bases). The sequenced sample consisted of naive CD4+ T cells from blood. This clonotype was obtained from a woman aged 18-30 years in good health. The CDR3 reads CSVFGLGTDTQYF. The CDR3 DNA sequence: TGCAGCGTTTTCGGACTGGGGACAGATACGCAGTATTTT.